This T cell receptor beta chain stems from a study of T cell responses to AZD1222 COVID-19 vaccine. At the level of the study: The analysis combined second doses at about 4 or about 12 weeks.

This clone was found a few times. The antigen remains unidentified. Study-wide points: Receipt of two AZD1222 doses was followed by a rise in Spike-specific TCR breadth and depth.

The table came from immunoSEQ multiplex PCR; TCRdb's copy has only in-frame clones and leaves some out. The sample holds tens of thousands of clones, about 72% seen once. The input for sequencing was peripheral blood, taken on day 0 of AZD1222 vaccination. The source of this sequence is an adult in good health.

The CDR3 DNA reads TGCGCCAGCAGCTCAGGACAGATGAACACTGAAGCTTTCTTT. This gives the protein CASSSGQMNTEAFF. The chain carries TRBV5-1 and TRBJ1-1; a weak D match, TRBD1 (6 bases). The length of the CDR3 is 14 residues. Germline V lookup: CDR1 SGHRS, CDR2 YFSETQ. The germline V and J ends were trimmed by 3 bases and 0 bases, with 9 bases remaining between them.